This TCR beta chain came from a study of blood T cell repertoires in COVID-19. As for the study in general: The United States, Italy and Spain supplied acute and convalescent COVID-19 samples.

CDR3 length: 16 amino acids. Germline trimming cut 4 bases from V and 2 bases from J; bases unmatched to any gene: 7. Germline assignment: CDR1 SGHRS and CDR2 YFSETQ. Original handling: Amplification from reference gene primers served as the basis for estimated nucleated cell counts. TCRdb's copy holds only in-frame clones and misses some; the assay was immunoSEQ multiplex PCR. D and trimming come from the DNA, and the V and J calls and clone size come from that table. The profile covers roughly 300,000 clones, with about 90% appearing a single time and roughly 5.3% taken by the ten largest. Membership in each cohort depended on participant-reported clinical history.

Sequenced input: PBMCs or T cells enriched from blood (not recorded which). The clonotype comes from a woman under 40 who had recovered from COVID-19. The chain employs TRBV5-1 and TRBJ2-2; the match to TRBD2 covers 8 bases. DNA of the CDR3: TGCGCCAGCAGCCGTATAGCGGGGCCTAACACCGGGGAGCTGTTTTTT. The encoded protein is CASSRIAGPNTGELFF.